The present T cell receptor (beta chain) was sequenced within a study of regulatory T cells in long-lasting Graves disease (dated by TCRdb to the early 2020s). With respect to the entire study: Newly diagnosed Graves' disease patients had taken antithyroid drugs for less than 3 months. The study took place in China and was registered as a clinical trial. Persistent Graves' disease patients were compared with newly diagnosed Graves' disease patients by peripheral blood TCR sequencing and RNA sequencing. A total of around 35 samples underwent TCR sequencing: roughly 13 from persistent and about 20 from newly diagnosed Graves' disease patients. What the research found in general, with its limitations: As a limitation, the authors acknowledged that the small sample size may reduce accuracy. Persistent disease showed preferential use of TRBV28, TRBJ1-2 and TRBJ2-5, whereas newly diagnosed disease favored TRBV20-1 and TRBJ2-1. Because the primary lesion, thyroid tissue, could not be accessed, the study looked at peripheral blood alone. Persistent Graves' disease patients showed lower TCR Shannon entropy and fewer highly expanded clones than newly diagnosed patients, suggesting clonal expansion. Sequencing and analysis were limited to the TCR beta chain. Patients with persistent disease shared more public clonotypes (approximately 2,500) than newly diagnosed patients did (966).

This clonotype was seen many times. Its recognized antigen is unknown. The record has no base qualities; no much larger clone is one base away. Libraries came from multiplex PCR. The instrument was an Illumina HiSeq 4000. iRepertoire HTBI primers and Arm-PCR amplification of CDR3 regions were used to construct TCR beta libraries. Gel purification was performed on PCR products prior to sequencing. The authors processed their data as follows. Gene usage analysis of CDR3 amino acid clonotypes relied on the approximately 60 TRBV and over 13 TRBJ segments identified across samples. COPE and FqMerger were used to merge filtered high-quality paired reads into contigs. BLAST was used to align contigs to IMGT TRBV, TRBD and TRBJ reference genes, and CDR3 was defined according to IMGT. Clonotypes above 0.1% frequency were classified as highly expanded clones. Shannon entropy served as the measure of repertoire diversity, while the Gini coefficient captured V-J evenness. Clonotypes shared by more than one individual were considered public. TCRdb took the public reads, trimmed them with fastp at Q25, ran MiXCR for clone calling and kept in-frame beta chains. Each CDR3 protein appears once, grouped with its most common genes and DNA. What appears here as the V and J calls and clone size reflects TCRdb's work, not the paper's. The sample contains roughly 500,000 distinct CDR3 sequences, roughly 13% of them found a single time. The ten largest clones represent 10% of the sample.

The germline V gene specifies SNHLY as CDR1 and FYNNEI as CDR2. Inclusive of the bounding cysteine and phenylalanine, the CDR3 is 14 residues long. The read is trimmed to its CDR3 DNA, 42 bases read in frame from base 1. Taken with the paper, the label for time point translates to: newly diagnosed GD, antithyroid drugs for less than 3 months. RNA was extracted from PBMCs in TRIzol for both TCR sequencing and RNA sequencing. The diagnosis of Graves' disease followed American Thyroid Association guidelines. The patients came from an endocrinology department in Xi'an, China. From each patient, approximately 10 milliliters of peripheral blood was collected into an EDTA anticoagulant tube. PBMCs were isolated by Ficoll Paque Plus density gradient separation without further T cell sorting. RNA quality was checked with an Agilent 2100 Bioanalyzer and agarose gel, and concentration with a NanoDrop 2000. This sample was shared with a second study, whose subject was T cells in Graves' hyperthyroidism and ophthalmopathy. From the second report: A patient counted as having stable Graves' hyperthyroidism if no progression to ophthalmopathy occurred over 18 months of follow-up. The hyperthyroidism patients were between 18 and 65 years old and newly diagnosed, with a disease duration of less than 2 months. Exclusion was applied to patients with uncontrolled infections, other autoimmune diseases, pregnancy or lactation. Clinical symptoms, serum thyroxine and TRAb, thyroid ultrasound, and orbital computed tomography formed the basis for the diagnoses. The TCR CDR3 was subjected to a first round of RT-PCR using the HTBI primer set and the Qiagen OneStep RT-PCR kit. Most expanded thyroid clonotypes (frequency above 0.001) were also detected in blood, suggesting blood repertoires may reflect thyroid immune responses. A 13 V-J signature model separated ophthalmopathy from stable hyperthyroidism, with 87.88% sensitivity and 81% to 83% specificity in cross-validation and 80%/75% in testing. During validation, the model predicted progression to ophthalmopathy a median of roughly 7.1 months ahead of onset, with around 70% sensitivity and almost 75% specificity. A discovery cohort of about a hundred patients, about 43 with Graves' ophthalmopathy and fewer than 65 with stable Graves' hyperthyroidism, was used to find distinguishing TCR V-J signatures. Whether ophthalmopathy could be predicted prospectively was tested in an independent validation cohort made up of 18 to 20 hyperthyroidism patients plus 17 patients who later progressed to ophthalmopathy. The roughly 94 discovery patients were randomly split 7:3 into training and test sets. Thyroid tissue and blood T-cell repertoires from about six Graves' hyperthyroidism patients were also compared in the study. After blood sampling, hyperthyroidism patients were treated with methimazole at a starting dose of 30 mg daily, and ophthalmopathy patients were treated with high-dose intravenous methylprednisolone. Libraries were constructed in a second round of multiplex PCR, after which size selection and purification were performed. Sequencing of the libraries was done on an Illumina HiSeq2000 using paired-end 100 bp reads. SOAPnuke was used to process the raw data, with reads discarded if the reads contained adapters or uncalled bases, had a mean Phred below 15, or lacked an exact constant-primer or identifier match. COPE v1.2.5 was used to merge the high-quality paired reads, and each unique nucleotide sequence was defined as a clonotype. MiTCR v1.1 was used to align clonotypes to the IMGT TRBV, TRBD and TRBJ reference segments. Only V-J combinations with frequency above 0.0001, covering roughly 99% of repertoires, were analysed. The TCS score was defined as F50 (clonal expansion) divided by E x V (chaos), with BLOSUM62-based TCRdist calculated between CDR3 peptides within each V-J. Welch's t-statistics and random forest reduced around 550 V-J features to some 14, which were used in a naive Bayes classifier (R e1071). Sample size was not statistically predetermined, and blinding of investigators to group allocation was not performed. The paper describes TCR Vbeta CDR3 sequencing of roughly 130 peripheral blood samples, made up of 43 ophthalmopathy patients, 70 to 75 hyperthyroidism patients and 17 progressor patients.

This specimen consisted of peripheral blood mononuclear cells (PBMCs), obtained at new diagnosis, from a patient treated with antithyroid drugs. The chain links TRBV2 with TRBJ2-1; TRBD2 aligns with 7 central bases. TRBJ2-5 matches the DNA end more closely, so the J call is doubtful. The receptor comes from a man younger than 40 with Graves disease. Donor details come from another sample of the same person, matched by shared clones. The CDR3 is CASSDGTTRETQYF. DNA sequence: TGTGCCAGCAGTGACGGGACTACTCGGGAGACCCAGTACTTC.